These 19 T cell receptor beta chains came from one sample sequenced in a study of T cell changes during pregnancy in multiple sclerosis. Profiled with immunoSEQ multiplex PCR; TCRdb holds only in-frame clones, not every one. The sample consists of tens of thousands of clones, about 91% of them appearing once. The source material was peripheral blood, sampled in the first trimester of pregnancy. The source is a female donor with multiple sclerosis, enrolled in a pregnancy study.

The chain couples TRBV2 to TRBJ1-2; the match to TRBD1 covers 9 bases. Germline V gene lookup returns CDR1 SNHLY and CDR2 FYNNEI. V shed 8 bases and J 8 bases; nucleotides not matched to a gene: 12. There are 14 residues in the CDR3. The CDR3 region has the DNA TGTGCCAGCGGAGGGGCGACAGGGGGAAACGGCTACACCTTC. Its translation is CASGGATGGNGYTF.

This chain connects TRBV6-5 to TRBJ1-2; D is possibly TRBD1 (6 bases). Per germline, CDR1 MNHEY and CDR2 SVGAGI. Trimming stripped 6 bases from V and 4 bases from J, with 15 bases between. CDR3 length equals 14 residues. The CDR3 bases are TGTGCCAGCAGACCCGGGACATTTAGCTATGGCTACACCTTC. Amino acids: CASRPGTFSYGYTF.

The chain has TRBV12-5 and TRBJ1-2; TRBD1 aligns across 8 bases. This CDR3 has 13 residues. CDR1 and CDR2 (germline): LGHNT, FRNRAP. Trimming removed 4 bases from V and 8 bases from J; junction bases left unmatched: 6. The CDR3: CASGSPGGGGYTF. The CDR3 DNA reads as TGTGCTAGTGGTTCCCCAGGGGGCGGCGGCTACACCTTC.

The chain links TRBV18 to TRBJ2-2; weak D call: TRBD1 (6 bases). CDR3 length: 16 residues. Trimming took 3 bases from V and 5 from J, leaving 16 bases between them. Germline CDR1 and CDR2: KGHSH and LQKENI. The CDR3 DNA reads as TGTGCCAGCTCACCTAGGACAGATCAAGGAACCGGGGAGCTGTTTTTT. Translating gives CASSPRTDQGTGELFF.

The J gene is TRBJ2-2, the V gene TRBV4-3; 9 bases map to TRBD2. The CDR3 contains 19 residues. Germline V lookup: CDR1 LGHNA, CDR2 YSLEER. V lost 0 bases and J lost 0; bases outside the gene matches: 8. CDR3 in amino acids: CASSQDRSGGPSNTGELFF. CDR3 in DNA: TGCGCCAGCAGCCAAGATAGAAGCGGGGGGCCTTCGAACACCGGGGAGCTGTTTTTT.

This clone was counted once. DNA of the CDR3: TGCGCCAGCAGCTTGTCGGGGGCGCGGGAGGGTGGCTACACCTTC. Translated, it gives CASSLSGAREGGYTF. The chain joins TRBV5-1 to TRBJ1-2, with D possibly being TRBD1 (6 bases). The germline gives CDR1 SGHRS, CDR2 YFSETQ. This CDR3 comprises 15 residues. Trimming shortened V by 1 base and J by 7 bases, and 17 bases separated the two germline ends.

The chain employs TRBV6-6 and TRBJ1-3; 9 positions match TRBD1. Trimming cost V 6 bases and J 7 bases; bases outside gene matches: 10. Per the germline V gene, CDR1 is MNHNY and CDR2 is SVGAGI (reference sequence). The CDR3 covers 15 residues. In DNA, the CDR3 is TGTGCCAGCAGGCCCTCGGGACAGGGTCGGAACACCATATATTTT. Protein: CASRPSGQGRNTIYF.

V is TRBV6-4 and J is TRBJ2-3; TRBD2 matches at 13 bases. Per the germline V gene, CDR1 is MRHNA and CDR2 is SNTAGT. CDR3 size: 15 residues. V was pared by 6 bases and J by 4 bases, with 4 bases of the junction left unmatched. The CDR3 coding sequence is TGTGCCAGCAGGGACACTAGCGGGGGGGCAGATACGCAGTATTTT. Translation gives CASRDTSGGADTQYF.

The rearrangement links TRBV6-6 to TRBJ1-3, with D unresolved. The CDR3 extends over 16 amino acids. CDR1 and CDR2 from the germline V gene are MNHNY and SVGAGI (reference sequence). V lost 2 bases and J lost 2, with 13 bases in between. Here the CDR3 DNA reads TGTGCCAGCAGTTACAGTGGCGGAACAACTGGAAACACCATATATTTT. It specifies CASSYSGGTTGNTIYF.

This chain joins TRBV7-9 and TRBJ1-4, with a tentative D call TRBD1 (5 bases). This CDR3 region has 14 residues. CDR1 and CDR2 from the germline V gene are SEHNR and FQNEAQ (reference sequence). V lost 5 bases and J lost 8, with 15 bases in between. The CDR3 here is CASSPDQGYEKLFF. DNA for the CDR3: TGTGCCAGCAGCCCGGACCAGGGTTACGAAAAACTGTTTTTT.

The chain has TRBV30 and TRBJ1-6; TRBD1 matches 7 bases. V trimming: 4 bases; J trimming: 7 bases; junction bases outside the gene matches: 10. This CDR3 spans 15 amino acids. Germline V gene data show CDR1 as GTSNPN and CDR2 as SVGIG (reference sequence). CDR3 sequence: CAWTATGPGNSPLHF. DNA for the CDR3: TGTGCCTGGACGGCGACAGGGCCGGGAAATTCACCCCTCCACTTT.

The chain recombines TRBV9 with TRBJ2-2; TRBD2 agrees at 8 bases. The CDR3 spans 18 residues. Germline V lookup: CDR1 SGDLS, CDR2 YYNGEE. Trimming cost V 1 base and J 0 bases; bases outside gene matches: 8. In nucleotides, the CDR3 is TGTGCCAGCAGCGTAAAGACGGGGCGGGGGGCGAACACCGGGGAGCTGTTTTTT. Its translation is CASSVKTGRGANTGELFF.

The chain recombines TRBV11-2 with TRBJ2-1; the D is unclear. Deletions cut 6 bases from V and 6 bases from J, with 12 bases between. Germline CDR1 and CDR2: SGHAT and FQNNGV. The CDR3 runs to 13 residues. CDR3 sequence (DNA): TGTGCCAGCAGATCAAGCTTATCCAATGAGCAGTTCTTC. Its translation: CASRSSLSNEQFF.

V gene TRBV19 combines with J gene TRBJ2-2, with TRBD1 identical over 8 bases. Germline V CDR1 and CDR2: LNHDA, SQIVND (reference sequence). The J segment lost 4 bases and the V segment lost 5 bases, leaving 3 bases of the junction unmatched. The CDR3 has 14 residues. CDR3 sequence: CASSWGQVTGELFF. The CDR3 bases are TGTGCCAGTAGTTGGGGACAGGTCACCGGGGAGCTGTTTTTT.

The CDR3 loop reads CATSKPGQGAYEQYF. DNA for the CDR3: TGTGCCACCAGCAAACCGGGACAGGGGGCTTACGAGCAGTACTTC. The chain joins TRBV15 to TRBJ2-7; TRBD1 aligns across 12 bases. The CDR3 is made up of 15 amino acids. Germline CDR1 and CDR2: LNHNV and YYDKDF (reference sequence). With 4 bases clipped from V and 4 bases from J, the junction kept 5 bases outside the gene matches.

The CDR3 nucleotides read TGTGCCAGCAGCTCCTTGACAGTCTACGAGCAGTACTTC. Amino acid sequence: CASSSLTVYEQYF. V gene TRBV7-6 combines with J gene TRBJ2-7; perhaps TRBD1 as D (5 bases). The germline gives CDR1 SGHVS, CDR2 FNYEAQ. V lost 4 bases and J 3 bases, leaving 10 bases between the germline ends. The CDR3 is 13 residues long.

The chain links TRBV6-6 to TRBJ2-3; 8 positions agree with TRBD1. This CDR3 comprises 15 residues. Germline V gene sequence: CDR1 MNHNY, CDR2 SVGAGI (reference sequence). V was pared by 4 bases and J by 4 bases, with 7 bases of the junction left unmatched. The CDR3 DNA is TGTGCCAGCAGTTCGGACAGGGCTAGCGCAGATACGCAGTATTTT. It translates to CASSSDRASADTQYF.

The table lists this clone with a count of one. The chain recombines TRBV18 with TRBJ2-5; TRBD1 matches 7 bases. J gave up 5 bases and V 6 bases, and 9 bases lay outside the gene matches. The CDR3 is 14 amino acids. From germline, CDR1 is KGHSH and CDR2 LQKENI. CDR3 bases: TGTGCCAGCTCCGGGGACAGTATCAGGGAGACCCAGTACTTC. Translating it yields CASSGDSIRETQYF.

The V call is TRBV28, the J call TRBJ1-2; 8 bases match TRBD1. The ends lost 2 bases at V and 6 bases at J; junction bases unmatched: 8. Germline CDR1 is MDHEN and CDR2 is SYDVKM. The CDR3 spans 15 residues. The CDR3 reads CASSLMTGALNGYTF. The CDR3 DNA sequence: TGTGCCAGCAGTTTAATGACAGGGGCGTTGAATGGCTACACCTTC.